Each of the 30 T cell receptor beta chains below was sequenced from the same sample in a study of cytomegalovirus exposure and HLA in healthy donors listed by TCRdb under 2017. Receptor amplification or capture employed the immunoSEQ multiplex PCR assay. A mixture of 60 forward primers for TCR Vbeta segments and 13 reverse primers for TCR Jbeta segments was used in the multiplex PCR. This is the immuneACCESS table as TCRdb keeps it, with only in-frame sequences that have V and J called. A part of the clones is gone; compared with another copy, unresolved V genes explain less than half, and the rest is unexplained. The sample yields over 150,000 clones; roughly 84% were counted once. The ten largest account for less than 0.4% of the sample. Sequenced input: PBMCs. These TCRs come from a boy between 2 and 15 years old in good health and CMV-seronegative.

The CDR3 coding sequence is TGTGCCAGCACACCCGGGGGGACCGAGCAGTACTTC. It yields the protein CASTPGGTEQYF. The rearrangement links TRBV5-4 to TRBJ2-7, with TRBD2 identical over 7 bases. This CDR3 spans 12 amino acids. V shed 6 bases, J shed 6 bases, and the junction held 6 bases outside the gene matches. The germline gives CDR1 SGHNT, CDR2 YYREEE (reference sequence). The variable domain in full, completed from reference TRBV5-4 and TRBJ2-7, reads ETGVTQSPTHLIKTRGQQVTLRCSSQSGHNTVSWYQQALGQGPQFIFQYYREEENGRGNFPPRFSGLQFPNYSSELNVNALELDDSALYLCASTPGGTEQYFGPGTRLTVT.

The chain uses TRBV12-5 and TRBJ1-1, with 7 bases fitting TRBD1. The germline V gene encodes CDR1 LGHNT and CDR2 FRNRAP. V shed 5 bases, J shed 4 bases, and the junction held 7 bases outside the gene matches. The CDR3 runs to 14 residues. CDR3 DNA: TGTGCTAGTGGTCCGGGAGGGACAGTCACTGAAGCTTTCTTT. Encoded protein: CASGPGGTVTEAFF.

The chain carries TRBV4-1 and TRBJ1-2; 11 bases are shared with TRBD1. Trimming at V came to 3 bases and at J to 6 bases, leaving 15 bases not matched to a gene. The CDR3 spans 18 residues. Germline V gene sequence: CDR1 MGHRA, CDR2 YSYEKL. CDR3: CASSQTRGRTGGADGYTF. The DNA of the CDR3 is TGCGCCAGCAGCCAGACACGGGGTCGGACAGGGGGCGCGGATGGCTACACCTTC.

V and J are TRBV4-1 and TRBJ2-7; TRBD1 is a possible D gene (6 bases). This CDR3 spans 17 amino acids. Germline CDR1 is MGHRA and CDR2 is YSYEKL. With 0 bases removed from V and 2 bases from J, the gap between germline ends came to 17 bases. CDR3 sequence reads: CASSQDLGGGWPYEQYF. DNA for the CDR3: TGCGCCAGCAGCCAAGATCTTGGGGGCGGGTGGCCCTACGAGCAGTACTTC.

The CDR3 sequence is CASSDLPQGSYEQYF. In nucleotides, the CDR3 is TGTGCCAGCAGTGACCTGCCCCAGGGGAGCTACGAGCAGTACTTC. V gene TRBV6-1 combines with J gene TRBJ2-7; weak D call: TRBD1 (6 bases). The V and J ends lost 3 bases and 3 bases respectively, with 15 bases between them. From germline, CDR1 is MNHNS and CDR2 SASEGT. The CDR3 extends over 15 amino acids.

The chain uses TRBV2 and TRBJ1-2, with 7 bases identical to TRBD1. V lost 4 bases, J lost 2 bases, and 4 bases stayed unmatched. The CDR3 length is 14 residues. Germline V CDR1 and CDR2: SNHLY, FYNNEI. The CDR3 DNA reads TGTGCCAGCAGTGGGGACAGTCCAAACTATGGCTACACCTTC. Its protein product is CASSGDSPNYGYTF.

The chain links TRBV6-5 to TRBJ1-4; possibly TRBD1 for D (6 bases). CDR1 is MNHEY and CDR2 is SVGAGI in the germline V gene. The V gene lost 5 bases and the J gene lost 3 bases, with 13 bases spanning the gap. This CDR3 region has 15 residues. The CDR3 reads CASSPPTGSNEKLFF. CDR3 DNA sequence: TGTGCCAGCAGTCCTCCGACAGGATCTAATGAAAAACTGTTTTTT.

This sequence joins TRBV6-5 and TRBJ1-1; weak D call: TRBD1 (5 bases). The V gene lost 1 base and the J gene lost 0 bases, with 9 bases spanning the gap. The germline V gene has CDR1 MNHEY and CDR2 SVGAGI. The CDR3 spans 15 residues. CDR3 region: CASSYLGAVNTEAFF. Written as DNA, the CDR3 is TGTGCCAGCAGTTACTTAGGGGCGGTGAACACTGAAGCTTTCTTT.

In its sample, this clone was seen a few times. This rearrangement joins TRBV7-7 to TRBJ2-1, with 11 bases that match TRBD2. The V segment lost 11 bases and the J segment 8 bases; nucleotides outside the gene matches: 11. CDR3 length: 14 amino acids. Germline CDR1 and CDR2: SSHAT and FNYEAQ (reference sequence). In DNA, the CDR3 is TGTGCCCTGGTCCTAGCGGGAGGAAGTGATGAGCAGTTCTTC. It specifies CALVLAGGSDEQFF.

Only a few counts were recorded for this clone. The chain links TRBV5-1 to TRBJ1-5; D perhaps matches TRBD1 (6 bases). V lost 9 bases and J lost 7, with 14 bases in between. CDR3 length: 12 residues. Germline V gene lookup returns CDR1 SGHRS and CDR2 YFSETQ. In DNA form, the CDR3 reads TGCGCCACCTCTGGGGGGGGCCAGCCCCAGCATTTT. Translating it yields CATSGGGQPQHF.

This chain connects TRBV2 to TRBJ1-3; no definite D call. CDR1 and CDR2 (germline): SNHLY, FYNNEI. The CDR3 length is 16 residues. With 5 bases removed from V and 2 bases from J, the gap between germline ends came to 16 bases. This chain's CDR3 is CASSLDRSGAGNTIYF. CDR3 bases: TGTGCCAGCAGTCTCGATCGCAGTGGAGCTGGAAACACCATATATTTT.

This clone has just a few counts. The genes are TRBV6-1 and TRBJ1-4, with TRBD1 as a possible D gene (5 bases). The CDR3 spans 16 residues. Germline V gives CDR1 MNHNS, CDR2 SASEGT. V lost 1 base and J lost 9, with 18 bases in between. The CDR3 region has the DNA TGTGCCAGCAGTGAAGAGGGTTGGCAGGGTCCCCAAAAACTGTTTTTT. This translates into CASSEEGWQGPQKLFF.

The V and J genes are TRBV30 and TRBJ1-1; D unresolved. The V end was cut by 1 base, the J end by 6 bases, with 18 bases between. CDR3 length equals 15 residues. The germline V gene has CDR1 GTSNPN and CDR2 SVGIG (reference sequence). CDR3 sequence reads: CAWSGLGSAISEAFF. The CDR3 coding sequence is TGTGCCTGGAGTGGACTTGGTTCGGCGATTTCTGAAGCTTTCTTT.

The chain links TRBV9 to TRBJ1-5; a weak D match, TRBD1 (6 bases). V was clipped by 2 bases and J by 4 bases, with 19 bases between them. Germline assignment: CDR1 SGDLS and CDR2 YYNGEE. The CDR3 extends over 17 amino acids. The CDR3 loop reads CASSVLVGKQGNQPQHF. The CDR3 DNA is TGTGCCAGCAGCGTCCTCGTAGGGAAACAGGGAAATCAGCCCCAGCATTTT.

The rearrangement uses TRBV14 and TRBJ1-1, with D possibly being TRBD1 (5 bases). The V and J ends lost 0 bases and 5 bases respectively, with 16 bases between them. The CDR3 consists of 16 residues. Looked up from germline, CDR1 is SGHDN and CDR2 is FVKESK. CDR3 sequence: CASSQEGRGWGTEAFF. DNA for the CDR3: TGTGCCAGCAGCCAAGAGGGGAGGGGATGGGGAACTGAAGCTTTCTTT.

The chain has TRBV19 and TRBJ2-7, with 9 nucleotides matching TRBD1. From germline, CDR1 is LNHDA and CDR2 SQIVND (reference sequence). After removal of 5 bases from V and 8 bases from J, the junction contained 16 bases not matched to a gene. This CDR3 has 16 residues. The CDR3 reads CASSPVLGQGIRKQYF. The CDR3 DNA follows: TGTGCCAGTAGTCCCGTTTTGGGACAGGGTATCCGTAAGCAGTACTTC.

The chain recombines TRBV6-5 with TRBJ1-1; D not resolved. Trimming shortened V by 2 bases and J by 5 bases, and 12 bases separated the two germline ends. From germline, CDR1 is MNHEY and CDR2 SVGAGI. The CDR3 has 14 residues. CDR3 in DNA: TGTGCCAGCAGTTACCTCGCGACGGGTACTGAAGCTTTCTTT. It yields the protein CASSYLATGTEAFF.

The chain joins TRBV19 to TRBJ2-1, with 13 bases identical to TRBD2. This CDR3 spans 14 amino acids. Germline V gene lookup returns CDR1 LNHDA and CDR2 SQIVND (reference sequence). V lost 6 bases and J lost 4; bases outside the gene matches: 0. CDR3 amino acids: CASRLAGGYNEQFF. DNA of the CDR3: TGTGCCAGTAGACTAGCGGGAGGGTACAATGAGCAGTTCTTC.

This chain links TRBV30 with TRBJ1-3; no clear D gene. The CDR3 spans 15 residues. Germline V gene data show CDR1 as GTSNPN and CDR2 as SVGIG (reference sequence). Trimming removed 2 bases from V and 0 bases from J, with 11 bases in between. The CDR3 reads CAWSLHLSSGNTIYF. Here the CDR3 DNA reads TGTGCCTGGAGTCTTCACTTAAGCTCTGGAAACACCATATATTTT.

CDR3 residues: CASSLGLAVTYNEQFF. DNA of the CDR3: TGTGCCAGCAGCTTAGGACTAGCGGTCACCTACAATGAGCAGTTCTTC. This chain joins TRBV7-9 and TRBJ2-1, with TRBD2 identical over 9 bases. V was clipped by 1 base and J by 2 bases; unmatched bases: 3. Germline V gene sequence: CDR1 SEHNR, CDR2 FQNEAQ (reference sequence). CDR3 length: 16 amino acids.

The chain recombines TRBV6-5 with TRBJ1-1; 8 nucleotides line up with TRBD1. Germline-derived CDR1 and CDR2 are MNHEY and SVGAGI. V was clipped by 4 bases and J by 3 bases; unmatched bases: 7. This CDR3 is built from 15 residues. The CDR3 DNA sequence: TGTGCCAGCAGTTCTCCGACAGGGGTGGACACTGAAGCTTTCTTT. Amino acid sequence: CASSSPTGVDTEAFF.

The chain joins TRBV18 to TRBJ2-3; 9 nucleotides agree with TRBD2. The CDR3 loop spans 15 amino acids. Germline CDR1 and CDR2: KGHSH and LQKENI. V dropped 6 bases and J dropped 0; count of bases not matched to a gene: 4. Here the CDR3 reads CASSFTSGSTDTQYF. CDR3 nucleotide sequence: TGTGCCAGCTCGTTTACTAGCGGGAGCACAGATACGCAGTATTTT.

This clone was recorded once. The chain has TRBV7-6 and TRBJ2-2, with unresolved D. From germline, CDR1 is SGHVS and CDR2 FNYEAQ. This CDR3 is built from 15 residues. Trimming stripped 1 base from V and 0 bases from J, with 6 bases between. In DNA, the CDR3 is TGTGCCAGCAGCTTAGATCTAGCGAACACCGGGGAGCTGTTTTTT. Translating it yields CASSLDLANTGELFF.

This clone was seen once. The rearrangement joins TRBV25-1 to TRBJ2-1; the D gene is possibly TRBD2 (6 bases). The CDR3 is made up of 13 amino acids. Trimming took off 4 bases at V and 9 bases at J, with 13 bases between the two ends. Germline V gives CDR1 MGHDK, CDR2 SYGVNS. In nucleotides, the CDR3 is TGTGCCAGCAGTGCCGGGAGTTACGGTGAGCAGTTCTTC. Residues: CASSAGSYGEQFF.

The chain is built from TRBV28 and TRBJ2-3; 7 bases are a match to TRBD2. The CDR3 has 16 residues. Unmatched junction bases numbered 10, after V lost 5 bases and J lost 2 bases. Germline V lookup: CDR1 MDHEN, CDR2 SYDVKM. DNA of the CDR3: TGTGCCAGCAGTCCCTATCTAGCGGAACTCACAGATACGCAGTATTTT. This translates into CASSPYLAELTDTQYF.

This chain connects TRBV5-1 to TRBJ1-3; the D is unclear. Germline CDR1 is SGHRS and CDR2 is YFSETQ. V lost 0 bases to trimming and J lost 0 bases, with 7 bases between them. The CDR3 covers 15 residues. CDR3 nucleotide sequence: TGCGCCAGCAGCTTGGCCTCAGTCTCTGGAAACACCATATATTTT. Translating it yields CASSLASVSGNTIYF.

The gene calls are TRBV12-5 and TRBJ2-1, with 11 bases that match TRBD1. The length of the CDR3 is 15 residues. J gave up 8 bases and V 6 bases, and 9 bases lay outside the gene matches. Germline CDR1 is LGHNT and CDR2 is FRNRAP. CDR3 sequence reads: CASGPGQGAFYEQFF. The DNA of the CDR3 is TGTGCTAGTGGACCCGGACAGGGGGCTTTCTATGAGCAGTTCTTC.

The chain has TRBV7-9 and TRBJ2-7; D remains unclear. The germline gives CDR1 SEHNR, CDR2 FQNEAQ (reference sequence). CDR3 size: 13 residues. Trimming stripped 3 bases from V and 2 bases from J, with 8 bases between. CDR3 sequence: CASSFATPYEQYF. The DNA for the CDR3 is TGTGCCAGCAGCTTTGCGACTCCCTACGAGCAGTACTTC.

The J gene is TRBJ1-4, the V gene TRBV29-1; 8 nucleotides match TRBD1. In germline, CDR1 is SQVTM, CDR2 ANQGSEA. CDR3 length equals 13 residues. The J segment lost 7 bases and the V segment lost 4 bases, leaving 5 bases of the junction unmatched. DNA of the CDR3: TGCAGCGTTGGTCTGGGGACAGGTGAAAAACTGTTTTTT. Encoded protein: CSVGLGTGEKLFF.

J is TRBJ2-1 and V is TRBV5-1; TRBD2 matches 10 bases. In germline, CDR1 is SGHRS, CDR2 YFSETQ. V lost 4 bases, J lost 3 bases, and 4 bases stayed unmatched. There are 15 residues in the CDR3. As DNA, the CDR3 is TGCGCCAGCAGCCGAGGACTAGCGGACTACAATGAGCAGTTCTTC. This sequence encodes CASSRGLADYNEQFF.